This T cell receptor (beta chain) was obtained from a study of neurological immune-mediated disorders. Broader study findings: Multiple sclerosis was found to have the least TCR clonal expansion, below healthy controls, and HTLV-1-associated myelopathy the most.

Germline V lookup: CDR1 SGHRS, CDR2 YFSETQ. The CDR3 extends over 22 residues, inclusive of both ends. Regarding time point: technical triplicate 2. The T cells used for sorted libraries numbered around 1 million, either CD4+ or CD8+. Notes on this clonotype: The antigen remains undetermined. The DNA is left out, because the CDR3 cannot be placed on it with certainty; the CDR3 is given as TCRdb lists it.

5'RACE with 10-nucleotide random UMIs produced the cDNA. Every sequencing run produced over 170 million TCR-beta sequences, and the sequences from any one run covered 15-18 subjects. TCRdb re-called the 5' RACE reads with MiXCR, one entry per CDR3 protein. In the table there are 31,000 or so distinct CDR3 sequences, about an eighth of which are singletons. The rearrangement uses TRBV5-1 and TRBJ2-7; TRBD1, the table's D call, lacks a check against the DNA. The sample was CD4+ T cells from blood. The receptor comes from a female donor with HTLV-1-associated myelopathy (HAM/TSP). Here the CDR3 reads CASSFYICSARAPGGRTYEQYF.